Below, one T cell receptor beta chain is given with its context. What it binds is not known. Per the germline V gene, CDR1 is ENHRY and CDR2 is SYGVKD. The length of the CDR3 is 12 residues. The V gene lost 4 bases and the J gene lost 4 bases, with 8 bases spanning the gap. This entry belongs to a study of cytomegalovirus exposure and HLA in healthy donors. Overall study findings and caveats: Specific recognition of CMV antigens was confirmed in vitro for a few chains (all CMV-associated).

A multiplex PCR was run with 60 Vbeta primers and 13 Jbeta primers. The table came from immunoSEQ multiplex PCR; TCRdb's copy has only in-frame clones and leaves some out. The data hold some 130,000 clones, with around four fifths observed a single time. Sequencing was done on a sample of PBMCs. The receptor comes from a man aged 30 to 45 in good health. The J gene is TRBJ2-7, the V gene TRBV10-3; D call uncertain. The CDR3 DNA reads TGTGCCATCAGTGGGTCGTCTTACGAGCAGTACTTC. It codes for CAISGSSYEQYF.